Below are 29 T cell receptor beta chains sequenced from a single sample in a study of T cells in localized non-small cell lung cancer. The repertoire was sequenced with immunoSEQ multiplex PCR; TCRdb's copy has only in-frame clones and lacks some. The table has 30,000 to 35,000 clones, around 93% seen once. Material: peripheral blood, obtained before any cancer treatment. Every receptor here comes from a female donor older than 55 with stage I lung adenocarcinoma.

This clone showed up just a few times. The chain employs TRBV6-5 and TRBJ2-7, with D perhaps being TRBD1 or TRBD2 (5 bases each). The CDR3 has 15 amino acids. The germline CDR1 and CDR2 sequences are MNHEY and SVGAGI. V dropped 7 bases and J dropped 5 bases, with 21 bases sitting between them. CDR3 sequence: CASNQGAAGRNEQYF. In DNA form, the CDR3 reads TGTGCCAGCAACCAAGGGGCGGCGGGCCGAAACGAGCAGTACTTC.

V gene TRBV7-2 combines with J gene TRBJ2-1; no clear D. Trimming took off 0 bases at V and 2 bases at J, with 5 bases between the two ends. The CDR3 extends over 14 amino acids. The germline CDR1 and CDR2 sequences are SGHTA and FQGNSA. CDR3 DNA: TGTGCCAGCAGCTTAGCGGGCCCCTACAATGAGCAGTTCTTC. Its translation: CASSLAGPYNEQFF.

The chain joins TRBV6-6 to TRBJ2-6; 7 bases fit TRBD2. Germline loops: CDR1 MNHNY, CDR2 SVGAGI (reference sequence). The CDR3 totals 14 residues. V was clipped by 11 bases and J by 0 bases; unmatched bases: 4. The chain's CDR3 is CAYGGVSGANVLTF. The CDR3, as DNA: TGTGCCTATGGGGGGGTCTCTGGGGCCAACGTCCTGACTTTC.

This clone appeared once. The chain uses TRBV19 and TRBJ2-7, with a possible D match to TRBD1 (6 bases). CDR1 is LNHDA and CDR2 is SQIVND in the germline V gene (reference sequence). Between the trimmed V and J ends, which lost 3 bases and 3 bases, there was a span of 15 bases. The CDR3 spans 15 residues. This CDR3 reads CASSIEARGYYEQYF. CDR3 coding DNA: TGTGCCAGTAGTATTGAGGCCAGGGGATACTACGAGCAGTACTTC.

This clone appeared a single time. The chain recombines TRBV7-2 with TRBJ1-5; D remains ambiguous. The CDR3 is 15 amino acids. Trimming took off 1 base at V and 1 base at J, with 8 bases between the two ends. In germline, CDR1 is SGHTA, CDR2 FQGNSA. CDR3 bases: TGTGCCAGCAGCTTAGTATCACAGAGCAATCAGCCCCAGCATTTT. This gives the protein CASSLVSQSNQPQHF.

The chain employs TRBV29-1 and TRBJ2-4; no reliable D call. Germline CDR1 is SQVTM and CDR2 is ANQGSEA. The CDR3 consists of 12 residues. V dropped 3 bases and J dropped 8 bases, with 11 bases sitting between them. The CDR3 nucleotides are TGCAGCGTTGAGAACCCTGGAGACATTCAGTACTTC. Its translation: CSVENPGDIQYF.

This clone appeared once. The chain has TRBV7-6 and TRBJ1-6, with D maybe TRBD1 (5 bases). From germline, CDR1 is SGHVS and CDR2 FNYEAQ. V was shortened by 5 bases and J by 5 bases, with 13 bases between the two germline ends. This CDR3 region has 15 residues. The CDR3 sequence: CASSVSRVDNSPLHF. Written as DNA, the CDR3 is TGTGCCAGCAGCGTGTCCAGGGTAGATAATTCACCCCTCCACTTT.

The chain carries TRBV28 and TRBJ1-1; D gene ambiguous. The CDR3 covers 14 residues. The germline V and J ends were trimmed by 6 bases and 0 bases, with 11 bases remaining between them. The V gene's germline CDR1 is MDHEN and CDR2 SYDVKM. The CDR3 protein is CASSEETVNTEAFF. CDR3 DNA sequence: TGTGCCAGCAGCGAAGAGACGGTGAACACTGAAGCTTTCTTT.

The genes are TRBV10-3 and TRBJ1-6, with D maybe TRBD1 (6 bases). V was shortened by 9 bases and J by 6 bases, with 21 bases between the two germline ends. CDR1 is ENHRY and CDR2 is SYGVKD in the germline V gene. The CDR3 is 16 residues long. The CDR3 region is CAIAGHGPLLNSPLHF. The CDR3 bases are TGTGCCATTGCGGGACATGGGCCCCTCCTTAATTCACCCCTCCACTTT.

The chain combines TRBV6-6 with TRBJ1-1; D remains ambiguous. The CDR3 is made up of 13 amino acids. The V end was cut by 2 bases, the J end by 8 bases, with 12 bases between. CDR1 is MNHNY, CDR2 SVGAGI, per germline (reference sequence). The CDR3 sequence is CASSYGRAREAFF. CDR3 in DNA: TGTGCCAGCAGTTACGGCCGGGCCAGGGAAGCTTTCTTT.

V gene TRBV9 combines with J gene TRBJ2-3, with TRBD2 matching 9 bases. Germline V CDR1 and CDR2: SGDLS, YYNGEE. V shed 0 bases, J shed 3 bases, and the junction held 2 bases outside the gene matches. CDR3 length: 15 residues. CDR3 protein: CASSVGRGGTDTQYF. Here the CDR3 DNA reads TGTGCCAGCAGCGTAGGGCGGGGGGGAACAGATACGCAGTATTTT.

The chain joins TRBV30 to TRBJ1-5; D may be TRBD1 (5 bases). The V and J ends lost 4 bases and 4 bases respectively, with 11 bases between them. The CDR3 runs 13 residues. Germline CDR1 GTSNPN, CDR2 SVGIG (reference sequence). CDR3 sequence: CAWNFGGNQPQHF. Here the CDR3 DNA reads TGTGCCTGGAATTTCGGGGGAAATCAGCCCCAGCATTTT.

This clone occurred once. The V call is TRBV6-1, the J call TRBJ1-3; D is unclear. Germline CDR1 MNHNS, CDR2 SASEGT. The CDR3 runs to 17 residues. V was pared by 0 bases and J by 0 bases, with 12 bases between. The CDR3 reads CASSEAHGGSSGNTIYF. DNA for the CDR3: TGTGCCAGCAGTGAAGCGCACGGCGGAAGCTCTGGAAACACCATATATTTT.

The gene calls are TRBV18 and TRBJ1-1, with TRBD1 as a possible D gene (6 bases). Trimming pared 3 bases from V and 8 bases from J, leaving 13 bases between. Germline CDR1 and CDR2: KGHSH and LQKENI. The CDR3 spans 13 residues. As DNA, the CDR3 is TGTGCCAGCTCACCGAAAACAGGGTTCGAAGCTTTCTTT. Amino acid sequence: CASSPKTGFEAFF.

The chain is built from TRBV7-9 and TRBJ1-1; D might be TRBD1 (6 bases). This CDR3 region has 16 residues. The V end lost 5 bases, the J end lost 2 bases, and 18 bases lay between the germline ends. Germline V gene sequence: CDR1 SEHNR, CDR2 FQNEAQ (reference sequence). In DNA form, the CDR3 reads TGTGCCAGCAGCAGGACAGAGACTACTGTTAACACTGAAGCTTTCTTT. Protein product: CASSRTETTVNTEAFF.

The CDR3 loop reads CAWTRQGRVLTEAFF. CDR3 DNA: TGTGCCTGGACCCGACAGGGGCGAGTCCTCACTGAAGCTTTCTTT. This sequence joins TRBV30 and TRBJ1-1; 8 positions match TRBD1. Trimming took 4 bases from V and 4 from J; bases not matched to a gene: 11. The CDR3 is 15 residues long. CDR1 is GTSNPN and CDR2 is SVGIG in the germline V gene (reference sequence).

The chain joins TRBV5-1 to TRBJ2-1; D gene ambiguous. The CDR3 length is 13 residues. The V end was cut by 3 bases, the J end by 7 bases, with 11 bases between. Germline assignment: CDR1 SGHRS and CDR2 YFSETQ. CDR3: CASSWIVGNEQFF. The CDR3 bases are TGCGCCAGCAGCTGGATCGTTGGGAATGAGCAGTTCTTC.

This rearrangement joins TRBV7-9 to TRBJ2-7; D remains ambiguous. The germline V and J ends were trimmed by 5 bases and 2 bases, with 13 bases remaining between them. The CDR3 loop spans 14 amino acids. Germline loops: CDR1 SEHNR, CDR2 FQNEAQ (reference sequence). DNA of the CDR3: TGTGCCAGCAGCCAAAGGGCCGACGCCTACGAGCAGTACTTC. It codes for CASSQRADAYEQYF.

CDR3 sequence reads: CAIKGQLDQPQHF. CDR3 DNA: TGTGCCATCAAAGGACAGTTAGATCAGCCCCAGCATTTT. The chain recombines TRBV10-3 with TRBJ1-5; possible D gene TRBD1, 6 bases. The V gene's germline CDR1 is ENHRY and CDR2 SYGVKD. The CDR3 extends over 13 amino acids. V dropped 7 bases and J dropped 5 bases, with 12 bases sitting between them.

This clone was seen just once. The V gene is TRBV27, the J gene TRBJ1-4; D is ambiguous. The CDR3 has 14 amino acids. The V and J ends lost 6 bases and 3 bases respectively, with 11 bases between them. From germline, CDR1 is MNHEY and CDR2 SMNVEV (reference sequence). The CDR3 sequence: CASREDTPNEKLFF. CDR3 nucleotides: TGTGCCAGCAGGGAGGATACCCCTAATGAAAAACTGTTTTTT.

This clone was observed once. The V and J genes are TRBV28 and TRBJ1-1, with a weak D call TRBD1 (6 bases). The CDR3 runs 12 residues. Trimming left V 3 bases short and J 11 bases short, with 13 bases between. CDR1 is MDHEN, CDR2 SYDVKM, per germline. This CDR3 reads CASSFMAGEAFF. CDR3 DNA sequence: TGTGCCAGCAGTTTCATGGCAGGGGAGGCTTTCTTT. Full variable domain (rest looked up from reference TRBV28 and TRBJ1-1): DVKVTQSSRYLVKRTGEKVFLECVQDMDHENMFWYRQDPGLGLRLIYFSYDVKMKEKGDIPEGYSVSREKKERFSLILESASTNQTSMYLCASSFMAGEAFFGQGTRLTVV.

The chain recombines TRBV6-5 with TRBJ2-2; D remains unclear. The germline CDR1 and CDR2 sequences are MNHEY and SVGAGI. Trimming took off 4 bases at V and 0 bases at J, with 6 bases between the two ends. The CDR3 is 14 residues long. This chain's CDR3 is CASSSLTNTGELFF. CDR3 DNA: TGTGCCAGCAGTTCACTGACGAACACCGGGGAGCTGTTTTTT.

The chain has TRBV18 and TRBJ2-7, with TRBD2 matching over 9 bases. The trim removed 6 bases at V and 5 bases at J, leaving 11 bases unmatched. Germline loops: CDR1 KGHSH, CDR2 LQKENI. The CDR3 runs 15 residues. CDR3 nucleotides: TGTGCCAGCTCTCGGACCGGGACTAGCAACCACGAGCAGTACTTC. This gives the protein CASSRTGTSNHEQYF. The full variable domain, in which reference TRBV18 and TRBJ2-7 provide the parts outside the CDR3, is NAGVMQNPRHLVRRRGQEARLRCSPMKGHSHVYWYRQLPEEGLKFMVYLQKENIIDESGMPKERFSAEFPKEGPSILRIQQVVRGDSAAYFCASSRTGTSNHEQYFGPGTRLTVT.

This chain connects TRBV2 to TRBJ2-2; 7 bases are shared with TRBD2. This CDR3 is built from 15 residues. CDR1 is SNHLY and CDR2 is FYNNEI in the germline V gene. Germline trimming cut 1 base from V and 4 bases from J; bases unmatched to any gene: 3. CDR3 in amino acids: CASSEGGGVTGELFF. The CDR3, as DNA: TGTGCCAGCAGTGAAGGGGGAGGGGTCACCGGGGAGCTGTTTTTT.

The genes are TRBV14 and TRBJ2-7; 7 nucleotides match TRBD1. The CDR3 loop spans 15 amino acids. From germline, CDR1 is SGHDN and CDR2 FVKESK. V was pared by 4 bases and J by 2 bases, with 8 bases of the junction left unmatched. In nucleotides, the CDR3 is TGTGCCAGCAGCCCCCAGACAGGGAAAGCCTACGAGCAGTACTTC. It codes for CASSPQTGKAYEQYF.

The CDR3, as DNA: TGCGCCAGCAGAAGGGACAGTAATTCACCCCTCCACTTT. Amino acid sequence: CASRRDSNSPLHF. The chain links TRBV5-1 to TRBJ1-6; 7 positions agree with TRBD1. V shed 5 bases and J 6 bases; nucleotides not matched to a gene: 2. This CDR3 spans 13 amino acids. Looked up from germline, CDR1 is SGHRS and CDR2 is YFSETQ.

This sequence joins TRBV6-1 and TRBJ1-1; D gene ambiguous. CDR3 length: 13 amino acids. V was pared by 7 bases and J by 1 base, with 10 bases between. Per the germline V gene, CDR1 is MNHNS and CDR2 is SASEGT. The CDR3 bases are TGTGCCAGCACCAGACGGCCGAACACTGAAGCTTTCTTT. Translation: CASTRRPNTEAFF.

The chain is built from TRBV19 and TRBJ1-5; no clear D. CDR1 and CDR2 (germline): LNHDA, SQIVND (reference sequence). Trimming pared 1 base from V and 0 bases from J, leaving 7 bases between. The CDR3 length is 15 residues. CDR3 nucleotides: TGTGCCAGTAGTATAGTAGACAATAGCAATCAGCCCCAGCATTTT. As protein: CASSIVDNSNQPQHF.

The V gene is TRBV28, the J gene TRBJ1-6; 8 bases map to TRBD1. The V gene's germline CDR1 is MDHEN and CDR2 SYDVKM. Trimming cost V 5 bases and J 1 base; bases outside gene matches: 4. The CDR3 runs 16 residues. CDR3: CASSTTGGSYNSPLHF. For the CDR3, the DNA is TGTGCCAGCAGTACTACAGGGGGTTCCTATAATTCACCCCTCCACTTT.